The entry below describes one TCR beta chain. Germline V gives CDR1 MNHEY, CDR2 SVGEGT. The CDR3 has 18 residues. V dropped 2 bases and J dropped 4 bases, with 23 bases sitting between them. Memory CD4+ T cells were sorted as CD4+CD45RO+CD25- cells. After constant-region reverse-primer amplification, full-length variable regions underwent semi-nested PCR with Nested Universal Primer A. Each CDR3 protein gets one entry after TCRdb re-called the 5' RACE reads with MiXCR. The sample records about 57,000 distinct CDR3 sequences, roughly 30% being singletons. This sequence originates from a female donor with breast cancer. V is TRBV6-2 or TRBV6-3 and J is TRBJ1-1; no firm D call. The sequenced sample was tumor-infiltrating memory CD4+ T cells sorted from the breast tumor. Subset here: memory CD4+ T cells, CD4+CD45RO+CD25-. The CDR3 sequence is CASSYARRISVRVTEAFF. The CDR3 nucleotides are TGTGCCAGCAGTTACGCCCGTCGGATTTCCGTTAGGGTCACTGAAGCTTTCTTT.